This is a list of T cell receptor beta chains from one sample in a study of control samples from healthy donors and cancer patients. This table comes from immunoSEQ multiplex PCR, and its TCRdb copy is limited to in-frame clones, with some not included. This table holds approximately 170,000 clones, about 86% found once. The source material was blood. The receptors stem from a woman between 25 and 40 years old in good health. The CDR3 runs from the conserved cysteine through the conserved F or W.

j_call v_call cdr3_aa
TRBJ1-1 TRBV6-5 CASSLQGMNTEAFF
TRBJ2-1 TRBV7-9 CASKDRSSYNEQFF
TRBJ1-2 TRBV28 CASSEDPNYGYTF
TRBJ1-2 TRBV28 CASSLERDRFSF
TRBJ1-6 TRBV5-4 CASSNPRGGLGNSPLHF
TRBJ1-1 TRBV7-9 CASSKDANTEAFF
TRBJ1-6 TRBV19 CASREWDRGLRNSPLHF
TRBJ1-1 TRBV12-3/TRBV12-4 CASSLGADTEAFF
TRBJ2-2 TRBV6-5 CASRRQGDAGELFF
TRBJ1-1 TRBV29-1 CSVDGGGGGTEAFF
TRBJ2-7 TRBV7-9 CASSLGRTGDPNYEQYF
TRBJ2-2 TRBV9 CASSAGTANTGELFF
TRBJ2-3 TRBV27 CASGTRGGTQYF
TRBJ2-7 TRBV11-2 CASSSVTSGRPHEQYF
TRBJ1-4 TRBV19 CASSSRQTTNEKLFF
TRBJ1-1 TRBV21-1 CASSKEASGRAGGDTEAFF
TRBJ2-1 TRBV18 CASSPPSGQFYNEQFF
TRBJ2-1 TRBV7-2 CASSLDLGTPYNEQFF
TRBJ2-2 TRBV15 CATSRGTGELFF
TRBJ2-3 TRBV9 CASSVEGREADTQYF
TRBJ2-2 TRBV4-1 CASSQEVTRELFF
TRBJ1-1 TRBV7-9 CASSPLGSLQAFF
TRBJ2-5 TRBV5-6 CASSLVWDRVKETQYF
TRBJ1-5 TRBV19 CASSIGAVGNQPQHF
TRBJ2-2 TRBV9 CASSVTGASGELFF
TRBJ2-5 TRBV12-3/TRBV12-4 CASSRRETQYF
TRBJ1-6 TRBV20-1 CSASVGSPLHF
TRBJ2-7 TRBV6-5 CASQKDDRVVYEQYF
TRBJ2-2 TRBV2 CASSVSETGVTGELFF
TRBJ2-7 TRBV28 CASTGRVRDGYQQYF
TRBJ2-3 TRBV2 CASSPLAGGTDTQYF
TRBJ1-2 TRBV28 CASSLRTGDYGYTF
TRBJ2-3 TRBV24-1 CATSALAGHSSTDTQYF
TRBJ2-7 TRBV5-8 CASTPPRAATIEQYF
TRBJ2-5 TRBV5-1 CASSLSRSRGETQYF
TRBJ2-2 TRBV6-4 CASSATVYNTGELFF
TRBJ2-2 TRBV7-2 CASSGTSGTSGELFF
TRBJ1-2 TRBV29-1 CSVTDTNYGYTF
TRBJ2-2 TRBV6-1 CASSEPPRELFF
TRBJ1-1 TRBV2 CASSAEAAATTEAFF
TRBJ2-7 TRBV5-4 CASSKDRSYEQYF
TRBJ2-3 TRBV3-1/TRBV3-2 CASSQGVGRGGAQYF
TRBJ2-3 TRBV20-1 CSATVSDTQYF